Following are 26 T cell receptor beta chains from one sample sequenced in a study of monozygotic twins with inflammatory bowel disease (dated by TCRdb to between 2019 and 2020). The library was produced with 5' RACE. TCRdb lists the instrument as Illumina HiSeq 2500. Based on TCRdb reprocessing of the reads, there is one entry per CDR3 protein sequence, and DNA is missing. The sample table records a few hundred thousand distinct CDR3 sequences. The biggest ten clones account for just over 2.5% of the sample. Specimen: blood. All receptors come from a human donor with ulcerative colitis or Crohn's disease, or a healthy co-twin of an affected twin (not recorded which).

The chain employs TRBV7-2 and TRBJ1-1. Germline CDR1 SGHTA, CDR2 FQGNSA. CDR3 length equals 11 residues. CDR3: CASSSAVEAFF.

The chain combines TRBV25-1 with TRBJ1-2. The CDR3 length is 14 residues. The germline gives CDR1 MGHDK, CDR2 SYGVNS. This chain's CDR3 is CASRSRGANYGYTF.

This chain links TRBV28 with TRBJ1-1; TCRdb proposes TRBD1, but this gene call is untestable without DNA. Germline V gene lookup returns CDR1 MDHEN and CDR2 SYDVKM. This CDR3 has 11 residues. CDR3 amino acids: CASTGYTEAFF.

The chain uses TRBV11-2 and TRBJ2-2; TCRdb's assignment of TRBD1 cannot be checked, as there is no DNA. Per the germline V gene, CDR1 is SGHAT and CDR2 is FQNNGV. The CDR3 sequence is 14 residues long. The CDR3 protein is CASLGQGSAGELFF.

The J gene is TRBJ2-3, the V gene TRBV4-3; there is no DNA to check the TCRdb D call of TRBD1. The germline gives CDR1 LGHNA, CDR2 YSLEER. This CDR3 is 16 amino acids long. CDR3 amino acids: CASSQAGQAGIDTQYF.

The gene calls are TRBV11-2 and TRBJ2-7; TCRdb's assignment of TRBD1 cannot be checked, as there is no DNA. This CDR3 contains 16 residues. The germline V gene has CDR1 SGHAT and CDR2 FQNNGV. The CDR3 spells CASSRIGTAWPYEQYF.

The chain joins TRBV3-1 to TRBJ1-1; the D gene TCRdb calls, TRBD1, cannot be checked with no DNA. The CDR3 is made up of 19 amino acids. Germline values: CDR1 LGHDT, CDR2 YNNKEL (reference sequence). This CDR3 reads CASSTSYRRGLGMNTEAFF.

The gene calls are TRBV7-9 and TRBJ1-4; TCRdb names TRBD1, which stays unverified in the absence of DNA. Germline CDR1 SEHNR, CDR2 FQNEAQ (reference sequence). The CDR3 has 13 amino acids. The CDR3 sequence is CASSLEPLEKLFF.

The rearrangement uses TRBV5-6 and TRBJ1-1. The CDR3 has 15 residues. CDR1 SGHDT and CDR2 YYEEEE come from the germline V gene. The CDR3 reads CASSWGDTAGTEAFF.

The chain recombines TRBV20-1 with TRBJ1-3; no DNA is available, so the TRBD1 call from TCRdb remains unchecked. The CDR3 consists of 15 residues. Germline V gene lookup returns CDR1 DFQATT and CDR2 SNEGSKA (reference sequence). CDR3 in amino acids: CSARRDRVGGNTIYF.

This chain links TRBV7-3 with TRBJ2-5; TCRdb's D call of TRBD2 is untestable without DNA. In germline, CDR1 is SGHTA, CDR2 FQGTGA. The CDR3 is made up of 14 amino acids. The CDR3 region is CASSLTPVAETQYF. The variable domain in full, completed from reference TRBV7-3 and TRBJ2-5, reads GAGVSQTPSNKVTEKGKYVELRCDPISGHTALYWYRQSLGQGPEFLIYFQGTGAADDSGLPNDRFFAVRPEGSVSTLKIQRTERGDSAVYLCASSLTPVAETQYFGPGTRLLVL.

The chain combines TRBV12-3 or TRBV12-4 with TRBJ1-2; TCRdb lists TRBD1, though no DNA is available to test this call. The CDR3 loop spans 15 amino acids. CDR3: CASAPSSGTGYGYTF.

V is TRBV11-2 and J is TRBJ2-7. This CDR3 spans 15 amino acids. Germline CDR1 reads SGHAT; CDR2 reads FQNNGV. The CDR3 here is CASSLVFSGSYEQYF.

The chain couples TRBV9 to TRBJ2-1; the D gene TCRdb calls, TRBD1, cannot be checked with no DNA. This CDR3 has 15 residues. The germline V gene has CDR1 SGDLS and CDR2 YYNGEE. CDR3 protein: CASSAKTDYYNEQFF.

This rearrangement joins TRBV7-2 to TRBJ2-1; TCRdb's D call of TRBD2 is untestable without DNA. CDR1 is SGHTA, CDR2 FQGNSA, per germline. The CDR3 has 16 amino acids. This CDR3 is CASSLARGSSYNEQFF.

V and J are TRBV4-3 and TRBJ2-3; TCRdb picks TRBD1, but there is no DNA to check that call. There are 13 residues in the CDR3. CDR1 is LGHNA and CDR2 is YSLEER in the germline V gene. This CDR3 reads CASSPGGADTQYF.

The chain has TRBV20-1 and TRBJ2-1; TCRdb proposes TRBD2, but this gene call is untestable without DNA. The CDR3 sequence is 16 residues long. Germline lookup yields CDR1 DFQATT and CDR2 SNEGSKA (reference sequence). CDR3 residues: CSAYGTSGGSYNEQFF.

The chain couples TRBV29-1 to TRBJ1-2; TCRdb's D call of TRBD1 is untestable without DNA. CDR1 and CDR2 from the germline V gene are SQVTM and ANQGSEA. The CDR3 runs to 15 residues. The CDR3 sequence: CSVDSPGQTYYGYTF.

V and J are TRBV12-3 or TRBV12-4 and TRBJ2-2; TCRdb indicates TRBD1, and absent DNA this call remains unverified. The CDR3 length is 16 residues. The CDR3 sequence: CASRSSGTGGTGELFF.

The V call is TRBV4-3, the J call TRBJ1-1. This CDR3 region has 16 residues. Looked up from germline, CDR1 is LGHNA and CDR2 is YSLEER. CDR3 sequence reads: CASSQDAGFADTEAFF.

The gene calls are TRBV4-3 and TRBJ1-5; no DNA is available, so the TRBD1 call from TCRdb remains unchecked. Germline V gene lookup returns CDR1 LGHNA and CDR2 YSLEER. This CDR3 is built from 12 residues. The CDR3 region is CASSQDRGAQHF.

The chain couples TRBV12-3 or TRBV12-4 to TRBJ1-2; the TCRdb call, TRBD1, lacks DNA for checking. This CDR3 comprises 13 residues. CDR3 loop: CASSLQTGDGYTF.

The chain joins TRBV29-1 to TRBJ1-2; TCRdb designates TRBD1, a call that cannot be tested without DNA. Germline CDR1 reads SQVTM; CDR2 reads ANQGSEA. The CDR3 consists of 18 residues. CDR3 residues: CSVTNTQLDRGSPVGYTF.

V and J are TRBV19 and TRBJ2-1; TCRdb returns TRBD1, unconfirmable since there is no DNA. The CDR3 length is 15 residues. In germline, CDR1 is LNHDA, CDR2 SQIVND (reference sequence). The CDR3 reads CASSMISGRYNEQFF.

This sequence joins TRBV20-1 and TRBJ1-6; with no DNA, the TCRdb D assignment of TRBD1 cannot be verified. The CDR3 runs 15 residues. Germline CDR1 DFQATT, CDR2 SNEGSKA (reference sequence). The CDR3 loop is CSARVGGNYNSPLHF.

The chain combines TRBV6-1 with TRBJ1-1; TCRdb proposes TRBD1, but this gene call is untestable without DNA. The germline gives CDR1 MNHNS, CDR2 SASEGT. This CDR3 is built from 15 residues. CDR3 residues: CASKKGNREDTEAFF.